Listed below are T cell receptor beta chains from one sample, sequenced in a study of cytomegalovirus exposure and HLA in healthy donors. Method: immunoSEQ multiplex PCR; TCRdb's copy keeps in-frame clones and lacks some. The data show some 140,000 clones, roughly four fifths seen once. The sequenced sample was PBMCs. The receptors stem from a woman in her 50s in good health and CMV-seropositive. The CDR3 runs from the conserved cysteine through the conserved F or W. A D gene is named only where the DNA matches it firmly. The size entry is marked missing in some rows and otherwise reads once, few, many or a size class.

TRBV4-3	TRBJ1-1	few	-	CASSQERYLNTEAFF	TGCGCCAGCAGCCAAGAGAGATACCTGAACACTGAAGCTTTCTTT
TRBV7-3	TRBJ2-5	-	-	CASSLSGMETQYF	TGTGCCAGCAGCTTATCGGGGATGGAGACCCAGTACTTC
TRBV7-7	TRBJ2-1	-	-	CASSLGGGGGEQFF	TGTGCTAGCAGCTTAGGGGGCGGGGGAGGTGAGCAGTTCTTC
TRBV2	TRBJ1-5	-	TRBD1	CASSRDSNSNQPQHF	TGTGCCAGCAGTCGGGACAGCAATAGCAATCAGCCCCAGCATTTT
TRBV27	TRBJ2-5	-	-	CASSLRGQETQYF	TGTGCCAGCAGTTTAAGGGGCCAAGAGACCCAGTACTTC
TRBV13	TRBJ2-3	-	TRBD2	CASSFTGGRDTQYF	TGTGCCAGCAGTTTTACGGGGGGTAGAGATACGCAGTATTTT
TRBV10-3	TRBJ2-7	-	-	CAISGELYEQYF	TGTGCCATCAGTGGAGAACTTTACGAGCAGTACTTC
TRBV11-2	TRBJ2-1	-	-	CASSYRPPGEQFF	TGTGCCAGCAGTTACCGCCCCCCAGGTGAGCAGTTCTTC
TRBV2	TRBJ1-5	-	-	CASQDTINQPQHF	TGTGCCAGCCAGGACACGATTAATCAGCCCCAGCATTTT
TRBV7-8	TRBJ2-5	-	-	CASSFDRQETQYF	TGTGCCAGCAGCTTTGACAGGCAAGAGACCCAGTACTTC
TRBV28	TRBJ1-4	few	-	CASSPPKGTNEKLFF	TGTGCCAGCAGTCCGCCAAAGGGGACTAATGAAAAACTGTTTTTT
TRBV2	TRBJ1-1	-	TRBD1	CAGETGVNTEAFF	TGTGCCGGAGAGACAGGGGTGAACACTGAAGCTTTCTTT
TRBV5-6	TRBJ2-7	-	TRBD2	CASSSRASGGYEQYF	TGTGCCAGCAGCTCGCGGGCTAGCGGGGGTTACGAGCAGTACTTC
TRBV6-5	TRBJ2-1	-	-	CASRRPTYNEQFF	TGTGCCAGCAGGCGTCCCACCTACAATGAGCAGTTCTTC